Presented here are 17 T cell receptor beta chains from one specimen sequenced in a study of blood T cell repertoires in COVID-19. The protocol was immunoSEQ multiplex PCR, while the TCRdb copy is restricted to in-frame clones and leaves out a portion. The sample has about 24,000 clones, roughly 86% seen once. Specimen: peripheral blood. Every receptor here comes from a man aged 50-59 years with active COVID-19.

The V gene is TRBV5-4, the J gene TRBJ2-7, with TRBD1 matching 9 bases. With V trimmed by 3 bases and J by 6 bases, 10 bases remained unmatched. CDR3 length: 15 residues. Germline-derived CDR1 and CDR2 are SGHNT and YYREEE (reference sequence). The CDR3 region has the DNA TGTGCCAGCAGCTGGTTGGGACAGGGCGCGACCGAGCAGTACTTC. Its translation is CASSWLGQGATEQYF.

This clone was seen just once. The chain is built from TRBV2 and TRBJ1-1; TRBD1 matches at 7 bases. The trim removed 9 bases at V and 6 bases at J, leaving 10 bases unmatched. Germline lookup yields CDR1 SNHLY and CDR2 FYNNEI. There are 13 residues in the CDR3. CDR3 sequence reads: CARTAQGSSEAFF. In DNA form, the CDR3 reads TGTGCCAGGACGGCACAGGGGTCATCTGAAGCTTTCTTT.

The chain has TRBV5-6 and TRBJ1-2, with no clear D. Germline loops: CDR1 SGHDT, CDR2 YYEEEE. V was trimmed by 5 bases and J by 6 bases, leaving 17 bases between them. This CDR3 spans 14 amino acids. The CDR3 DNA sequence: TGTGCCAGCAGGCGGTGGTCGACGGCGGATGGCTACACCTTC. Protein sequence: CASRRWSTADGYTF.

In this sample, this clone turned up a few times. This rearrangement joins TRBV7-6 to TRBJ1-1, with D perhaps matching TRBD1 (6 bases). With 4 bases removed from V and 0 bases from J, the gap between germline ends came to 15 bases. The CDR3 is 16 amino acids. In germline, CDR1 is SGHVS, CDR2 FNYEAQ. CDR3 coding DNA: TGTGCCAGCAGCTCGCAACAGGGCGGCCTGAACACTGAAGCTTTCTTT. Translation gives CASSSQQGGLNTEAFF.

This clone was seen only once. V usage is TRBV14 and J usage is TRBJ1-3; tentatively, D is TRBD1 (5 bases). CDR1 and CDR2 from the germline V gene are SGHDN and FVKESK. There are 15 residues in the CDR3. Trimming shortened V by 6 bases and J by 0 bases, and 12 bases separated the two germline ends. This chain's CDR3 is CASSPTGNSGNTIYF. CDR3 nucleotides: TGTGCCAGCAGTCCTACAGGAAACTCTGGAAACACCATATATTTT.

The CDR3 loop is CASSDPGQGLMNTEAFF. The CDR3 DNA is TGTGCCAGTAGTGACCCGGGACAGGGACTCATGAACACTGAAGCTTTCTTT. The rearrangement links TRBV19 to TRBJ1-1, with TRBD1 matching 9 bases. The germline CDR1 and CDR2 sequences are LNHDA and SQIVND (reference sequence). This CDR3 is 17 amino acids long. Trimming cost V 5 bases and J 0 bases; bases outside gene matches: 10. The variable domain in full, completed from reference TRBV19 and TRBJ1-1, reads DGGITQSPKYLFRKEGQNVTLSCEQNLNHDAMYWYRQDPGQGLRLIYYSQIVNDFQKGDIAEGYSVSREKKESFPLTVTSAQKNPTAFYLCASSDPGQGLMNTEAFFGQGTRLTVV.

CDR3 DNA sequence: TGTGCCAGCAGCCAAACCGGGGGGGCCCAAGAGACCCAGTACTTC. Translation: CASSQTGGAQETQYF. V usage is TRBV3-1 (or the pseudogene TRBV3-2) and J usage is TRBJ2-5, with TRBD2 matching over 8 bases. This CDR3 is built from 15 residues. Looked up from germline, CDR1 is LGHDT and CDR2 is YNNKEL (reference sequence). The V and J ends lost 2 bases and 1 base, in that order; junction bases with no gene match: 3.

The genes are TRBV7-2 and TRBJ2-3; perhaps TRBD2 as D (5 bases). V lost 3 bases, J lost 2 bases, and 12 bases lay in between. The CDR3 sequence is 15 residues long. The germline CDR1 and CDR2 sequences are SGHTA and FQGNSA. CDR3 bases: TGTGCCAGCAGCTTCGGGGTTATAGACACAGATACGCAGTATTTT. Translation gives CASSFGVIDTDTQYF.

About this clone itself: Additional DNA sequences in this sample encode the identical CDR3. The chain combines TRBV25-1 with TRBJ1-2, with D perhaps matching TRBD1 (6 bases). The V end lost 0 bases, the J end lost 4 bases, and 9 bases lay between the germline ends. This CDR3 comprises 14 residues. Germline loops: CDR1 MGHDK, CDR2 SYGVNS. The CDR3 loop is CASSEYTGTYGYTF. As DNA, the CDR3 is TGTGCCAGCAGTGAATACACAGGGACCTATGGCTACACCTTC.

The V gene is TRBV24-1, the J gene TRBJ2-1, with TRBD2 identical over 7 bases. The CDR3 loop spans 16 amino acids. Per the germline V gene, CDR1 is KGHDR and CDR2 is SFDVKD. The junction had 8 bases not matched to a gene; V was cut back by 3 bases and J by 4 bases. The CDR3 DNA follows: TGTGCCACCAGTGATACTCGCGGGGGAACATACAATGAGCAGTTCTTC. It yields the protein CATSDTRGGTYNEQFF.

The chain couples TRBV2 to TRBJ2-1, with 7 bases matching TRBD2. Germline V gene data show CDR1 as SNHLY and CDR2 as FYNNEI. This CDR3 is built from 13 residues. V lost 7 bases to trimming and J lost 9 bases; unmatched junction nucleotides: 9. The CDR3 loop is CASNPLASGEQFF. CDR3 sequence (DNA): TGTGCCAGCAACCCACTAGCGAGCGGTGAGCAGTTCTTC.

This clone was counted a single time. The rearrangement uses TRBV29-1 and TRBJ1-6; a possible D gene is TRBD1 (6 bases). The germline V gene has CDR1 SQVTM and CDR2 ANQGSEA. V lost 7 bases, J lost 9 bases, and 13 bases lay in between. The CDR3 loop spans 12 amino acids. Here the CDR3 reads CSATGFGSPLHF. The CDR3 DNA sequence: TGCAGCGCAACAGGGTTCGGTTCACCCCTCCACTTT.

The chain has TRBV6-4 and TRBJ2-2, with 7 bases identical to TRBD1. Trimming removed 5 bases from V and 4 bases from J; junction bases left unmatched: 7. The CDR3 is made up of 15 amino acids. CDR1 and CDR2 from the germline V gene are MRHNA and SNTAGT. CDR3 nucleotide sequence: TGTGCCAGCAGTCCCGGGACAGTGATCACCGGGGAGCTGTTTTTT. Its protein is CASSPGTVITGELFF.

The genes are TRBV5-1 and TRBJ2-3, with D perhaps TRBD2 (5 bases). This CDR3 is built from 14 residues. The V gene's germline CDR1 is SGHRS and CDR2 YFSETQ. The ends were cut back, 4 bases at V and 4 bases at J, with 13 bases in the middle. The CDR3 DNA reads TGCGCCAGCAGCCTACCCGGAGGAGCAGATACGCAGTATTTT. This sequence encodes CASSLPGGADTQYF. Complete variable domain (other parts from reference TRBV5-1 and TRBJ2-3): KAGVTQTPRYLIKTRGQQVTLSCSPISGHRSVSWYQQTPGQGLQFLFEYFSETQRNKGNFPGRFSGRQFSNSRSEMNVSTLELGDSALYLCASSLPGGADTQYFGPGTRLTVL.

V usage is TRBV28 and J usage is TRBJ2-2; the match to TRBD2 covers 7 bases. Germline CDR1 reads MDHEN; CDR2 reads SYDVKM. CDR3 length: 15 residues. V shed 7 bases, J shed 6 bases, and the junction held 11 bases outside the gene matches. The CDR3 DNA sequence: TGTGCCAGCACCAAGTGGGCGGGAGAAGCCGGGGAGCTGTTTTTT. Translating it yields CASTKWAGEAGELFF.

V is TRBV5-6 and J is TRBJ1-6; no definite D call. Germline V CDR1 and CDR2: SGHDT, YYEEEE. Trimming stripped 2 bases from V and 7 bases from J, with 10 bases between. This CDR3 has 14 residues. Written as DNA, the CDR3 is TGTGCCAGCAGCTTCCGGGGAGGCAATTCACCCCTCCACTTT. Translated, it gives CASSFRGGNSPLHF.

This chain links TRBV27 with TRBJ2-3; D might be TRBD2 (5 bases). The CDR3 runs to 16 residues. The ends were cut back, 5 bases at V and 0 bases at J, with 15 bases in the middle. Germline assignment: CDR1 MNHEY and CDR2 SMNVEV (reference sequence). CDR3 in DNA: TGTGCCAGCAGTCGTAACGGGGTCCCAAGCACAGATACGCAGTATTTT. Encoded protein: CASSRNGVPSTDTQYF.